The 26 T cell receptor beta chains below all came from one sample that was sequenced in a study of blood T cell repertoires in COVID-19. TCRdb's copy holds only in-frame clones and misses some; the assay was immunoSEQ multiplex PCR. The sample lists approximately 350,000 clones; over 80% were seen once. Sequenced material: peripheral blood. The receptors were sampled from a woman between 45 and 65 years old with COVID-19, enrolled during active disease.

The chain couples TRBV7-2 to TRBJ1-1; possibly TRBD1 for D (5 bases). The CDR3 has 13 amino acids. Germline CDR1 is SGHTA and CDR2 is FQGNSA. Trimming took 2 bases from V and 7 from J, leaving 11 bases between them. The CDR3: CASSLQGGNEAFF. The CDR3 nucleotides read TGTGCCAGCAGCTTACAGGGTGGGAATGAAGCTTTCTTT.

The chain combines TRBV4-3 with TRBJ1-3; possible D gene TRBD1, 6 bases. V lost 0 bases and J 6 bases, leaving 9 bases between the germline ends. CDR3 length: 14 amino acids. Germline V CDR1 and CDR2: LGHNA, YSLEER. The DNA for the CDR3 is TGCGCCAGCAGCCAAGACAGGGGCGTAAACACCATATATTTT. Amino acids: CASSQDRGVNTIYF.

The chain uses TRBV11-2 and TRBJ2-1, with 9 nucleotides matching TRBD2. The CDR3 runs 15 residues. The V gene end was trimmed by 3 bases and the J gene end by 2 bases; junction bases not matched to a gene: 2. Germline values: CDR1 SGHAT, CDR2 FQNNGV. In nucleotides, the CDR3 is TGTGCCAGCAGCTTGGCTAGCGGGACCTACAATGAGCAGTTCTTC. Protein: CASSLASGTYNEQFF.

J is TRBJ2-7 and V is TRBV6-1, with TRBD2 matching over 16 bases. Per the germline V gene, CDR1 is MNHNS and CDR2 is SASEGT. The CDR3 has 19 amino acids. Unmatched junction bases numbered 11, after V lost 3 bases and J lost 3 bases. The CDR3 loop reads CASSDLGTSGRATNYEQYF. The CDR3 nucleotides read TGTGCCAGCAGTGACCTTGGGACTAGCGGGAGGGCTACCAACTACGAGCAGTACTTC.

V and J are TRBV10-3 and TRBJ2-1; TRBD2 aligns across 9 bases. The CDR3 loop spans 16 amino acids. The junction had 9 bases not matched to a gene; V was cut back by 0 bases and J by 9 bases. Germline loops: CDR1 ENHRY, CDR2 SYGVKD. In DNA form, the CDR3 reads TGTGCCATCAGTGAGTCGCTAGCGGGAACAGTCGGTGAGCAGTTCTTC. Amino acid sequence: CAISESLAGTVGEQFF.

The CDR3 DNA reads TGTGCCAGTAGTTCCCAGGGGAGCGGGGGAGAGACCCAGTACTTC. This sequence encodes CASSSQGSGGETQYF. This chain uses TRBV19 with TRBJ2-5, with 8 bases that match TRBD2. The length of the CDR3 is 15 residues. CDR1 and CDR2 from the germline V gene are LNHDA and SQIVND (reference sequence). The V and J ends lost 5 bases and 4 bases, in that order; junction bases with no gene match: 9.

V gene TRBV6-6 combines with J gene TRBJ2-7, with 12 bases lining up with TRBD2. After removal of 0 bases from V and 7 bases from J, the junction contained 1 base not matched to a gene. This CDR3 is built from 14 residues. CDR1 and CDR2 from the germline V gene are MNHNY and SVGAGI (reference sequence). In nucleotides, the CDR3 is TGTGCCAGCAGTTACTCCGGACTAGCGGGAGAGCAGTACTTC. Encoded protein: CASSYSGLAGEQYF.

The V and J genes are TRBV19 and TRBJ1-2, with unresolved D. CDR3 length: 15 amino acids. The germline CDR1 and CDR2 sequences are LNHDA and SQIVND (reference sequence). Trimming took 6 bases from V and 5 from J, leaving 19 bases between them. This CDR3 reads CASSWGAGRGYGYTF. In DNA form, the CDR3 reads TGTGCCAGTAGCTGGGGTGCGGGCCGGGGATATGGCTACACCTTC. The whole variable domain, remainder taken from reference TRBV19 and TRBJ1-2, is DGGITQSPKYLFRKEGQNVTLSCEQNLNHDAMYWYRQDPGQGLRLIYYSQIVNDFQKGDIAEGYSVSREKKESFPLTVTSAQKNPTAFYLCASSWGAGRGYGYTFGSGTRLTVV.

The count of this clone is one. J is TRBJ2-7 and V is TRBV19; 7 bases fit TRBD1. The J segment lost 3 bases and the V segment lost 8 bases, leaving 10 bases of the junction unmatched. This CDR3 region has 14 residues. Germline assignment: CDR1 LNHDA and CDR2 SQIVND (reference sequence). CDR3 amino acids: CASRDSQLDYEQYF. The DNA for the CDR3 is TGTGCCAGTCGGGACAGCCAGTTGGACTACGAGCAGTACTTC.

This clone was seen once. The genes are TRBV5-6 and TRBJ2-5; a weak D match, TRBD2 (5 bases). CDR1 and CDR2 from the germline V gene are SGHDT and YYEEEE. V was shortened by 1 base and J by 4 bases, with 14 bases between the two germline ends. This CDR3 contains 15 residues. The CDR3 spells CASSLRTIRGETQYF. CDR3 in DNA: TGTGCCAGCAGCTTGCGTACCATTCGGGGAGAGACCCAGTACTTC.

In its sample, this clone was seen once. The J gene is TRBJ2-4, the V gene TRBV7-2, with D perhaps matching TRBD2 (5 bases). CDR3 size: 14 residues. Trimming cost V 2 bases and J 8 bases, with 13 bases left between them. Germline-derived CDR1 and CDR2 are SGHTA and FQGNSA. CDR3: CASSLNSLGDIQYF. The CDR3 nucleotides are TGTGCCAGCAGCTTAAATTCCCTGGGAGACATTCAGTACTTC. Together with reference TRBV7-2 and TRBJ2-4, the CDR3 gives the full variable domain: GAGVSQSPSNKVTEKGKDVELRCDPISGHTALYWYRQSLGQGLEFLIYFQGNSAPDKSGLPSDRFSAERTGGSVSTLTIQRTQQEDSAVYLCASSLNSLGDIQYFGAGTRLSVL.

The J gene is TRBJ1-5, the V gene TRBV12-3 or TRBV12-4; unclear D gene. The CDR3 runs to 12 residues. V was trimmed by 4 bases and J by 8 bases, leaving 9 bases between them. The CDR3 region is CASSYFPEPQHF. In nucleotides, the CDR3 is TGTGCCAGCAGTTATTTCCCGGAGCCCCAGCATTTT.

Written as DNA, the CDR3 is TGTGCCAGCAGCTTAGGACCAGCGCCTCTCTACGAGCAGTACTTC. Protein product: CASSLGPAPLYEQYF. The J gene is TRBJ2-7, the V gene TRBV11-2, with unresolved D. CDR3 size: 15 residues. CDR1 SGHAT and CDR2 FQNNGV come from the germline V gene. V was clipped by 1 base and J by 3 bases, with 13 bases between them.

The gene calls are TRBV5-1 and TRBJ2-1, with TRBD1 as a possible D gene (5 bases). The CDR3 spans 15 residues. Germline V lookup: CDR1 SGHRS, CDR2 YFSETQ. Trimming took 1 base from V and 4 from J, leaving 12 bases between them. CDR3 sequence: CASSLIGAEYNEQFF. CDR3 coding DNA: TGCGCCAGCAGCTTGATAGGGGCGGAATACAATGAGCAGTTCTTC.

The rearrangement joins TRBV2 to TRBJ2-5, with TRBD1 identical over 9 bases. Germline values: CDR1 SNHLY, CDR2 FYNNEI. The V segment lost 6 bases and the J segment 5 bases; nucleotides outside the gene matches: 7. The CDR3 length is 14 residues. DNA for the CDR3: TGTGCCAGCAGGGAACAGGGGGCGGTGGAGACCCAGTACTTC. This sequence encodes CASREQGAVETQYF.

This chain uses TRBV13 with TRBJ1-2, with TRBD1 matching 7 bases. This CDR3 contains 16 residues. From germline, CDR1 is PRHDT and CDR2 FYEKMQ (reference sequence). J was trimmed by 4 bases and V by 2 bases; bases with no gene match: 10. For the CDR3, the DNA is TGTGCCAGCAGCTTACGTGCTAAGGGGGCTCTCTATGGCTACACCTTC. Translating gives CASSLRAKGALYGYTF.

The count of this clone is one. This chain uses TRBV6-5 with TRBJ1-6; D ambiguous. Germline values: CDR1 MNHEY, CDR2 SVGAGI. This CDR3 is built from 15 residues. Deletions cut 6 bases from V and 0 bases from J, with 9 bases between. In DNA, the CDR3 is TGTGCCAGCAGGCCGGGAAACTCCTATAATTCACCCCTCCACTTT. Translating it yields CASRPGNSYNSPLHF.

As regards this clone: The sample carries other DNA sequences with the same CDR3. The V and J genes are TRBV19 and TRBJ1-1, with D perhaps TRBD1 (5 bases). CDR1 is LNHDA, CDR2 SQIVND, per germline (reference sequence). The CDR3 is 13 amino acids. Trimming removed 5 bases at V and 1 base at J, with 8 bases between. The CDR3 region has the DNA TGTGCCAGTAGTCCAGGACAGAACACTGAAGCTTTCTTT. Its protein product is CASSPGQNTEAFF. Based on the CDR3 plus reference TRBV19 and TRBJ1-1, the full variable domain is DGGITQSPKYLFRKEGQNVTLSCEQNLNHDAMYWYRQDPGQGLRLIYYSQIVNDFQKGDIAEGYSVSREKKESFPLTVTSAQKNPTAFYLCASSPGQNTEAFFGQGTRLTVV.

This clone was seen only a few times. The rearrangement links TRBV5-1 to TRBJ2-7; 9 bases are shared with TRBD2. This CDR3 is built from 17 residues. The junction had 13 bases not matched to a gene; V was cut back by 4 bases and J by 2 bases. Per the germline V gene, CDR1 is SGHRS and CDR2 is YFSETQ. The CDR3 DNA reads as TGCGCCAGCAGCGCCGGGACTAGCCGAATGAGGGCCTACGAGCAGTACTTC. This codes for CASSAGTSRMRAYEQYF.

This clone was recorded a few times. The chain employs TRBV7-8 and TRBJ1-5, with TRBD1 matching 7 bases. This CDR3 has 15 amino acids. Germline values: CDR1 SGHVS, CDR2 FQNEAQ. V gave up 0 bases and J gave up 5 bases; unmatched junction bases: 4. The CDR3 coding sequence is TGTGCCAGCAGCTTAGCGGAACAGGGGTATCAGCCCCAGCATTTT. Its protein is CASSLAEQGYQPQHF.

The V call is TRBV4-2, the J call TRBJ2-7, with 7 positions matching TRBD1. Germline V CDR1 and CDR2: LGHNA, YNFKEQ. Unmatched junction bases numbered 4, after V lost 0 bases and J lost 2 bases. The CDR3 sequence is 15 residues long. CDR3 DNA: TGTGCCAGCAGCCAAGAAGTTAGGGGGCCCTACGAGCAGTACTTC. Encoded protein: CASSQEVRGPYEQYF.

The CDR3 nucleotides are TGTGCCAGCAGCCCCAGGGTAGCGGGAGGGCCCAACGAGCAGTACTTC. Translated: CASSPRVAGGPNEQYF. The chain uses TRBV7-2 and TRBJ2-7; TRBD2 aligns across 11 bases. V shed 5 bases, J shed 5 bases, and the junction held 11 bases outside the gene matches. This CDR3 comprises 16 residues. Per germline, CDR1 SGHTA and CDR2 FQGNSA.

The chain combines TRBV7-9 with TRBJ2-1; TRBD2 matches 11 bases. With V trimmed by 7 bases and J by 7 bases, 9 bases remained unmatched. Germline values: CDR1 SEHNR, CDR2 FQNEAQ (reference sequence). This CDR3 is 15 amino acids long. This chain's CDR3 is CASTISGRERNEQFF. The CDR3 coding sequence is TGTGCCAGCACCATTAGCGGGAGGGAAAGAAATGAGCAGTTCTTC. The full variable domain, its missing parts supplied by reference TRBV7-9 and TRBJ2-1, is DTGVSQNPRHKITKRGQNVTFRCDPISEHNRLYWYRQTLGQGPEFLTYFQNEAQLEKSRLLSDRFSAERPKGSFSTLEIQRTEQGDSAMYLCASTISGRERNEQFFGPGTRLTVL.

This clone was observed a few times. V and J are TRBV5-4 and TRBJ1-6; D unclear. The germline V gene has CDR1 SGHNT and CDR2 YYREEE (reference sequence). Between the trimmed V and J ends, which lost 3 bases and 4 bases, there was a span of 11 bases. CDR3 length: 15 residues. This CDR3 reads CASSSAAGYNSPLHF. The CDR3 DNA follows: TGTGCCAGCAGCTCCGCCGCGGGGTATAATTCACCCCTCCACTTT. The full variable domain, completed using reference TRBV5-4 and TRBJ1-6, is ETGVTQSPTHLIKTRGQQVTLRCSSQSGHNTVSWYQQALGQGPQFIFQYYREEENGRGNFPPRFSGLQFPNYSSELNVNALELDDSALYLCASSSAAGYNSPLHFGNGTRLTVT.

V is TRBV5-5 and J is TRBJ1-2, with TRBD1 identical over 8 bases. The germline gives CDR1 SGHKS, CDR2 YYEKEE (reference sequence). After removal of 2 bases from V and 7 bases from J, the junction contained 7 bases not matched to a gene. The CDR3 runs 14 residues. The CDR3 reads CASSFLDRVGGYTF. CDR3 coding DNA: TGTGCCAGCAGCTTTCTGGACAGGGTTGGTGGCTACACCTTC.

In regard to this clone: This specimen includes other DNA sequences encoding the same CDR3. This rearrangement joins TRBV25-1 to TRBJ1-6, with 8 bases identical to TRBD1. The CDR3 runs 15 residues. Germline trimming cut 5 bases from V and 5 bases from J; bases unmatched to any gene: 5. Germline V CDR1 and CDR2: MGHDK, SYGVNS. The DNA for the CDR3 is TGTGCCAGCAGTCCTGACAGGGGTGATAATTCACCCCTCCACTTT. Translating gives CASSPDRGDNSPLHF.